This T cell receptor (beta chain) was recovered during a study of beta chain features in type 1 diabetes. Study-wide background: Patients shared similar age, gender and cell yields with healthy donors.

Central memory, naive, regulatory and stem cell-like memory CD4+ cells were sorted by CD45RO/CCR7/CD25/CD127/CD95/CD27. The study, taken as a whole, reports: Type 1 diabetes patients showed fewer insertions and more deletions at VDJ junctions. Short templates might get an advantage during PCR, and this would be equal in patients and controls.

Of the isolated RNA, all was reverse transcribed, and so the sequenced material was expressed TCRB transcripts. The method was immunoSEQ multiplex PCR; TCRdb's version includes in-frame clones alone and lacks a portion of them. The table records roughly 250,000 clones, about 63% of them present only once. In regard to this clone: As yet, its antigen is unknown.

The origin of this receptor is a young man in good health. Source material: naive CD4+ T cells from blood.

CDR3 DNA: TGTGCCAGCAGTAGGACGGTGTGGACCTTC. Its protein product is CASSRTVWTF. This sequence joins TRBV2 and TRBJ1-2; D remains unclear. Germline CDR1 SNHLY, CDR2 FYNNEI. V was pared by 5 bases and J by 14 bases, with 12 bases between. The CDR3 loop spans 10 amino acids.